The subject of this entry is one T cell receptor beta chain. The data derive from a study of T cell changes during pregnancy in multiple sclerosis. Profiled with immunoSEQ multiplex PCR; TCRdb holds only in-frame clones, not every one. Of 30,000 to 40,000 clones in the sample, approximately 91% were seen once. The receptor comes from a female donor in good health, enrolled as a control in a pregnancy study. Sequenced here: CD4+ T cells from peripheral blood mononuclear cells, sampled in the third trimester of pregnancy.

CDR3 protein: CASSSSREQYF. In DNA form, the CDR3 reads TGTGCCAGCAGTTCGTCGAGGGAGCAGTACTTC. The chain joins TRBV28 to TRBJ2-7, with unresolved D. The V gene lost 4 bases and the J gene lost 7 bases, with 8 bases spanning the gap. The V gene's germline CDR1 is MDHEN and CDR2 SYDVKM. This CDR3 spans 11 amino acids.